This T cell receptor (beta chain) is drawn from a study of T cells in Graves' hyperthyroidism and ophthalmopathy. Broader study findings: Most thyroid clonotypes with frequency above 0.001 were detected in blood.

In its sample, this clonotype was seen a few times. The antigen is not known. RNA transcripts were the template for amplifying TCR beta CDR3 regions. TCR CDR3 underwent first-round RT-PCR with the HTBI primer set. TCRdb reprocessed the multiplex PCR reads with MiXCR, giving one entry per CDR3 protein. The sample shows approximately 570,000 distinct CDR3 sequences, 15% to 20% of them seen only once. The CDR3 is 14 amino acids. Germline values: CDR1 SGHRS, CDR2 YFSETQ. The ends were cut back, 0 bases at V and 4 bases at J, with 7 bases in the middle. The source of this sequence is a man aged 35 to 55 with Graves' ophthalmopathy. Sequencing was done on a sample of blood. This sequence joins TRBV5-1 and TRBJ2-2; possible D gene TRBD1, 5 bases. The CDR3 loop is CASSLAGFTGELFF. The CDR3 DNA reads as TGCGCCAGCAGCTTGGCAGGGTTCACCGGGGAGCTGTTTTTT.